This T cell receptor beta chain is from a study of blood T cell repertoires in COVID-19. Study context: The analysed material was cDNA or gDNA that came from T cells, B-cell-depleted T cells, or PBMCs.

Original methodology: Nucleated cell counts were estimated from reference gene primer amplification. The protocol was immunoSEQ multiplex PCR, while the TCRdb copy is restricted to in-frame clones and leaves out a portion. From that table come the V and J calls and clone size; the DNA was used to work out D and trimming. The table includes approximately 200,000 clones, 90% to 95% detected once. Seattle participants joined during active infection and were tracked over time. This TCR came from a young man with COVID-19, enrolled during active disease. Sequencing used peripheral blood.

The CDR3 protein is CASSLIPGGQDEQFF. DNA of the CDR3: TGCGCCAGCAGCTTGATACCGGGGGGCCAGGATGAGCAGTTCTTC. The chain employs TRBV5-1 and TRBJ2-1; D might be TRBD2 (7 bases). The CDR3 is 15 amino acids. The V gene's germline CDR1 is SGHRS and CDR2 YFSETQ. V lost 1 base and J 8 bases, leaving 16 bases between the germline ends.